Following are 2 T cell receptor beta chains from one sample sequenced in a study of CD8 T cells in ankylosing spondylitis. In TCRdb, the 5' RACE reads were re-called with MiXCR into one record per CDR3 protein. The sample comprises about 130,000 distinct CDR3 sequences, roughly 13% of which are singletons, and about 3% rests with the top ten. What was sequenced was blood, either unsorted or a sorted T cell fraction (not recorded which). These receptors all come from a female donor with ankylosing spondylitis or in good health (not recorded which).

This clonotype came up many times. V usage is TRBV27 and J usage is TRBJ1-5; no firm D call. Per germline, CDR1 MNHEY and CDR2 SMNVEV (reference sequence). This CDR3 comprises 15 residues. Trimming left V 7 bases short and J 2 bases short, with 15 bases between. DNA of the CDR3: TGTGCCAGCAAGAGCACGCTTACGGGCAATCAGCCCCAGCATTTT. It translates to CASKSTLTGNQPQHF.

The gene calls are TRBV5-8 and TRBJ1-2; the match to TRBD1 covers 7 bases. Germline V lookup: CDR1 SGHTS, CDR2 YDEGEE. The CDR3 is 13 residues long. Trimming took 4 bases from V and 8 from J; bases not matched to a gene: 8. CDR3 DNA: TGTGCCAGCAGCCTCGACAGGGTCGGCGGCTACACCTTC. This encodes CASSLDRVGGYTF.